This entry lists 15 T cell receptor beta chains sequenced from one sample in a study of blood T cell repertoires in COVID-19 (dated by TCRdb to between 2020 and 2021). The library was made by the immunoSEQ multiplex PCR assay. This is the immuneACCESS table as TCRdb keeps it, with only in-frame sequences that have V and J called. A part of the clones is gone; compared with another copy, unresolved V genes explain less than half, and the rest is unexplained. The sample has 250,000 to 300,000 clones on record, roughly 80% of them singletons. The ten most abundant clones make up 4.5% to 6% of the sample. The source material was PBMCs or T cells enriched from blood (not recorded which). The receptors were sampled from a man aged 35-49 years who had been exposed to COVID-19.

CDR3 coding DNA: TGTGCCACCAGCAGAGTAGGGGCCCACAGGGGAGGCTACAATTCACCCCTCCACTTT. It codes for CATSRVGAHRGGYNSPLHF. The chain uses TRBV15 and TRBJ1-6; 7 positions match TRBD1. V dropped 1 base and J dropped 7; count of bases not matched to a gene: 16. Germline loops: CDR1 LNHNV, CDR2 YYDKDF (reference sequence). The CDR3 runs 19 residues.

The J gene is TRBJ1-1, the V gene TRBV6-4; D gene ambiguous. V gave up 3 bases and J gave up 1 base, with 9 bases separating them. This CDR3 contains 14 residues. From germline, CDR1 is MRHNA and CDR2 SNTAGT. The CDR3 loop reads CASSDQPGNTEAFF. The DNA for the CDR3 is TGTGCCAGCAGTGATCAGCCAGGGAACACTGAAGCTTTCTTT.

This chain connects TRBV18 to TRBJ2-1, with 10 bases identical to TRBD2. This CDR3 region has 12 residues. The ends lost 6 bases at V and 9 bases at J; junction bases unmatched: 2. CDR1 is KGHSH and CDR2 is LQKENI in the germline V gene. CDR3 protein: CASSPSGGEQFF. The CDR3, as DNA: TGTGCCAGCTCCCCTAGCGGGGGTGAGCAGTTCTTC.

The V and J genes are TRBV5-1 and TRBJ2-3; the match to TRBD1 covers 8 bases. Germline CDR1 and CDR2: SGHRS and YFSETQ. This CDR3 is 14 amino acids long. Unmatched junction bases numbered 2, after V lost 3 bases and J lost 2 bases. DNA for the CDR3: TGCGCCAGCAGCTGGACAGGGCCCACAGATACGCAGTATTTT. It encodes CASSWTGPTDTQYF.

The J gene is TRBJ2-1, the V gene TRBV30, with D perhaps TRBD2 (5 bases). V lost 1 base, J lost 5 bases, and 18 bases lay in between. Per germline, CDR1 GTSNPN and CDR2 SVGIG (reference sequence). CDR3 length equals 16 residues. The CDR3 DNA sequence: TGTGCCTGGAGTGAACGGATCGATCGAGGGCACAATGAGCAGTTCTTC. It encodes CAWSERIDRGHNEQFF.

A word on this clone: This same CDR3 is encoded by further DNA sequences in the sample. The chain uses TRBV6-5 and TRBJ2-5; TRBD1 is a possible D gene (6 bases). V was cut by 5 bases and J by 2 bases, with 6 bases left in between. Germline V CDR1 and CDR2: MNHEY, SVGAGI. This CDR3 region has 12 residues. The DNA of the CDR3 is TGTGCCAGCAGTAGGGGGCAAGAGACCCAGTACTTC. Protein: CASSRGQETQYF.

The CDR3 DNA reads TGTGCCATCAGTGAGACTAGCGTCTCCTACGAGCAGTACTTC. Amino acid sequence: CAISETSVSYEQYF. The V gene is TRBV10-3, the J gene TRBJ2-7; 7 nucleotides agree with TRBD2. The length of the CDR3 is 14 residues. V lost 2 bases, J lost 0 bases, and 1 base stayed unmatched. CDR1 and CDR2 from the germline V gene are ENHRY and SYGVKD.

The rearrangement joins TRBV16 to TRBJ2-3; TRBD2 is a possible D gene (5 bases). From germline, CDR1 is KGHSY and CDR2 FQNENV. This CDR3 has 14 residues. Trimming stripped 6 bases from V and 6 bases from J, with 16 bases between. CDR3 sequence reads: CASSLISQRDTQYF. The CDR3 DNA reads as TGTGCCAGCAGTCTCATTTCTCAGCGGGATACGCAGTATTTT.

V is TRBV7-9 and J is TRBJ2-3; 8 bases align to TRBD1. V lost 1 base to trimming and J lost 4 bases; unmatched junction nucleotides: 1. From germline, CDR1 is SEHNR and CDR2 FQNEAQ (reference sequence). The CDR3 sequence is 14 residues long. CDR3 protein: CASSLGQGPDTQYF. The CDR3 coding sequence is TGTGCCAGCAGCTTAGGACAGGGGCCAGATACGCAGTATTTT.

In the case of this clone: Within the sample, other DNA sequences also encode this same CDR3. The chain combines TRBV7-9 with TRBJ2-5; unclear D gene. The CDR3 spans 14 residues. The V and J ends lost 0 bases and 0 bases respectively, with 5 bases between them. CDR1 and CDR2 (germline): SEHNR, FQNEAQ (reference sequence). The CDR3: CASSLAAYQETQYF. CDR3 sequence (DNA): TGTGCCAGCAGCTTAGCGGCTTACCAAGAGACCCAGTACTTC.

The V and J genes are TRBV21-1 and TRBJ1-2. TRBV21-1 is termed a pseudogene. CDR3 length equals 19 residues. The CDR3 is CASSKVRGHHDGSLYGYTF. The CDR3 DNA follows: TGTGCCAGCAGCAAAGTTCGAGGGCACCACGATGGCAGCCTCTATGGCTACACCTTC.

This rearrangement joins TRBV5-4 to TRBJ2-2, with no clear D. The CDR3 is 15 residues long. Germline CDR1 and CDR2: SGHNT and YYREEE (reference sequence). The ends were cut back, 4 bases at V and 7 bases at J, with 17 bases in the middle. CDR3: CASSSTETLDGELFF. CDR3 in DNA: TGTGCCAGCAGCAGTACCGAGACACTGGACGGGGAGCTGTTTTTT.

V and J are TRBV5-1 and TRBJ1-6, with 8 bases matching TRBD1. The CDR3 has 16 amino acids. The ends lost 0 bases at V and 10 bases at J; junction bases unmatched: 9. Germline CDR1 SGHRS, CDR2 YFSETQ. CDR3 region: CASSLAQGAQGSPLHF. The CDR3 region has the DNA TGCGCCAGCAGCTTGGCTCAGGGGGCACAGGGCTCACCCCTCCACTTT. The entire variable domain, with the rest obtained from reference TRBV5-1 and TRBJ1-6, is as follows: KAGVTQTPRYLIKTRGQQVTLSCSPISGHRSVSWYQQTPGQGLQFLFEYFSETQRNKGNFPGRFSGRQFSNSRSEMNVSTLELGDSALYLCASSLAQGAQGSPLHFGNGTRLTVT.

The V gene is TRBV5-1, the J gene TRBJ1-6; 7 positions agree with TRBD1. Germline V gives CDR1 SGHRS, CDR2 YFSETQ. The CDR3 covers 14 residues. V lost 4 bases, J lost 6 bases, and 4 bases stayed unmatched. CDR3 nucleotides: TGCGCCAGCAGCCGGCCAGGGGGTAATTCACCCCTCCACTTT. It translates to CASSRPGGNSPLHF.

This clone was counted ten times or more. The chain uses TRBV6-5 and TRBJ1-1; D not certain. The CDR3 is made up of 13 amino acids. V was shortened by 8 bases and J by 1 base, with 11 bases between the two germline ends. Germline V gene sequence: CDR1 MNHEY, CDR2 SVGAGI. The DNA of the CDR3 is TGTGCCAGCCGGGGTGCGGGGAACACTGAAGCTTTCTTT. Protein product: CASRGAGNTEAFF.